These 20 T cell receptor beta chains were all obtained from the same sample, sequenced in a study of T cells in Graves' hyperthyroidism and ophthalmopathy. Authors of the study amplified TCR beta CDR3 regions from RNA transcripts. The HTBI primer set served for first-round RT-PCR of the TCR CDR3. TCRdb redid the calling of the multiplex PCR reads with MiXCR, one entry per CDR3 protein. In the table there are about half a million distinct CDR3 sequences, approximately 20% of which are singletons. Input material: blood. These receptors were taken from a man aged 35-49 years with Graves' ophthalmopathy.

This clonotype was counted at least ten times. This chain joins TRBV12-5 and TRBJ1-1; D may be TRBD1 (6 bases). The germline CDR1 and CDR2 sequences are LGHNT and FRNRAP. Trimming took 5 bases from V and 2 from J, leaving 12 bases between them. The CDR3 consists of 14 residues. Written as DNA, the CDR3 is TGTGCTAGTGGTCCGGGGGACAAAAACACTGAAGCTTTCTTT. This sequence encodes CASGPGDKNTEAFF.

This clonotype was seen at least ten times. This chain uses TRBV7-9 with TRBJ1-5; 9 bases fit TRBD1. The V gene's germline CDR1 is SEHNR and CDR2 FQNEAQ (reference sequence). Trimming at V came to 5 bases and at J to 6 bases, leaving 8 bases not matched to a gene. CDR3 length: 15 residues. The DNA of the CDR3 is TGTGCCAGCAGCCGCGGGACAGGGTACGGTCAGCCCCAGCATTTT. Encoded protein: CASSRGTGYGQPQHF.

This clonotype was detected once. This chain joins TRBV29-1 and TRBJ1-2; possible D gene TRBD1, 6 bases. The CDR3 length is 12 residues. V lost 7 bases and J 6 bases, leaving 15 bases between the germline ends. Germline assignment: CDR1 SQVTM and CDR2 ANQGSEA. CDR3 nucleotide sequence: TGCAGCGGACTTACAGGGAAAGATGGCTACACCTTC. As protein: CSGLTGKDGYTF. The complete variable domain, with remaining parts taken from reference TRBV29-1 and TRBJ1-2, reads SAVISQKPSRDICQRGTSLTIQCQVDSQVTMMFWYRQQPGQSLTLIATANQGSEATYESGFVIDKFPISRPNLTFSTLTVSNMSPEDSSIYLCSGLTGKDGYTFGSGTRLTVV.

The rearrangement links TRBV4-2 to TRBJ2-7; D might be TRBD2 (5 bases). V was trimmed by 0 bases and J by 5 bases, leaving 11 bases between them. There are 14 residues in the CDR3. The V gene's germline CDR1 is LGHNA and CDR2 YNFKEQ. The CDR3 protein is CASSQELAVNEQYF. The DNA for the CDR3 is TGTGCCAGCAGCCAAGAGCTAGCAGTGAACGAGCAGTACTTC.

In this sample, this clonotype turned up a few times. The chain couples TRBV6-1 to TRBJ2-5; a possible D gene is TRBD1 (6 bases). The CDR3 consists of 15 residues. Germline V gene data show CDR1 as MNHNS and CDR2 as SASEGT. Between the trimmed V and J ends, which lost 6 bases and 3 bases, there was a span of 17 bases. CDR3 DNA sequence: TGTGCCAGCAGCTTTCCCGGGACACGGAAAGAGACCCAGTACTTC. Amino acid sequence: CASSFPGTRKETQYF.

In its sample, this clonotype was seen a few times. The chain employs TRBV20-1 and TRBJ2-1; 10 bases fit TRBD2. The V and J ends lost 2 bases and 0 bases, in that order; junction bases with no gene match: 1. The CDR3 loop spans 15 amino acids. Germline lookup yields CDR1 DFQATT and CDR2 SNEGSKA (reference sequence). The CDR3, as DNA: TGCAGTGCTAGAAGACTAGCGGGCTCCTACAATGAGCAGTTCTTC. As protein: CSARRLAGSYNEQFF.

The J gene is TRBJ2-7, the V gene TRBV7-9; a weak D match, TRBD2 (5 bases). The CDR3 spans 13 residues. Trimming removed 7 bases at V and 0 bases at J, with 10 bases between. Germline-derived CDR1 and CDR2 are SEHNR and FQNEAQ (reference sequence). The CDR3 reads CASTNGVSYEQYF. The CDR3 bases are TGTGCCAGCACGAACGGGGTCTCCTACGAGCAGTACTTC. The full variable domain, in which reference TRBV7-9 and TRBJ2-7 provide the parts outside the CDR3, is DTGVSQNPRHKITKRGQNVTFRCDPISEHNRLYWYRQTLGQGPEFLTYFQNEAQLEKSRLLSDRFSAERPKGSFSTLEIQRTEQGDSAMYLCASTNGVSYEQYFGPGTRLTVT.

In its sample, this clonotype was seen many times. As DNA, the CDR3 is TGTGCCAGCTCACCCGTTTACGGACAGGGTTCCTACGAGCAGTACTTC. Its translation is CASSPVYGQGSYEQYF. The V gene is TRBV18, the J gene TRBJ2-7; TRBD1 agrees at 8 bases. The CDR3 consists of 16 residues. Trimming at V came to 3 bases and at J to 1 base, leaving 8 bases not matched to a gene. Germline V gene data show CDR1 as KGHSH and CDR2 as LQKENI.

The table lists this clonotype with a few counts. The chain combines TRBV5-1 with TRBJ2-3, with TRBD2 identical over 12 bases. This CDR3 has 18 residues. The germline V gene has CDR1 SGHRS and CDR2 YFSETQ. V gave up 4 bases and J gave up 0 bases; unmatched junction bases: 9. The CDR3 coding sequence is TGCGCCAGCAGCACTCGACTAGCGGGGGCCCCTAGCACAGATACGCAGTATTTT. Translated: CASSTRLAGAPSTDTQYF.

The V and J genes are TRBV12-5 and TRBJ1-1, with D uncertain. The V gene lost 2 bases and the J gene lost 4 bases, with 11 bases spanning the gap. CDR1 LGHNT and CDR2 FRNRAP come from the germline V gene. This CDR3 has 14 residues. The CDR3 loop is CASGLWLKGTEAFF. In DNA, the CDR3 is TGTGCTAGTGGTTTGTGGTTGAAGGGCACTGAAGCTTTCTTT.

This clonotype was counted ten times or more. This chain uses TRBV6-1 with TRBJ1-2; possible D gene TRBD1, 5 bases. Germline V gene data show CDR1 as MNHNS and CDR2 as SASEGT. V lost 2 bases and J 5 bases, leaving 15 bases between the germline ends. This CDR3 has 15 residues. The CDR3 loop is CASSESLRQTYGYTF. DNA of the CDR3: TGTGCCAGCAGTGAAAGTCTACGACAGACGTATGGCTACACCTTC.

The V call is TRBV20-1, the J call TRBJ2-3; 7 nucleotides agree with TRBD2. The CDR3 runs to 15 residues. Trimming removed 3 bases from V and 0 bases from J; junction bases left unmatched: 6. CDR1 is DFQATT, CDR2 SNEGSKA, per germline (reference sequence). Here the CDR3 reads CSASKLALSTDTQYF. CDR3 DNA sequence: TGCAGTGCTAGTAAACTAGCGCTTAGCACAGATACGCAGTATTTT.

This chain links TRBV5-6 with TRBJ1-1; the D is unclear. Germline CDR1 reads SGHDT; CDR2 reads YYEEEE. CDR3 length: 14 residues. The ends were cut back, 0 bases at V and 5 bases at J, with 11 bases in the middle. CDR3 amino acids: CASSLVNGKTEAFF. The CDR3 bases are TGTGCCAGCAGCTTGGTCAACGGCAAGACTGAAGCTTTCTTT.

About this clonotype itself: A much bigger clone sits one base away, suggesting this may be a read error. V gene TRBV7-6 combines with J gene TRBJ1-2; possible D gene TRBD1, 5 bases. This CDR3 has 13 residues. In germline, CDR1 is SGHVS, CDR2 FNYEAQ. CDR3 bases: TGTGCCAACAGCTTAGCGAAGGGGAATGGCTACACCTTC. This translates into CANSLAKGNGYTF.

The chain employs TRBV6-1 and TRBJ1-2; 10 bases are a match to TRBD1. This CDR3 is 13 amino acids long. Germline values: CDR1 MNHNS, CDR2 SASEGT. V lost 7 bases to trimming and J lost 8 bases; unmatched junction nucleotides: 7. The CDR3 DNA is TGTGCCAGCACGGGACAGGGGTTTGACGGCTACACCTTC. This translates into CASTGQGFDGYTF.

CDR3 loop: CASSGYSSGVHFQETQYF. CDR3 nucleotide sequence: TGCGCCAGCAGTGGGTATTCTAGCGGGGTTCATTTCCAAGAGACCCAGTACTTC. J is TRBJ2-5 and V is TRBV10-2; 9 positions match TRBD2. Looked up from germline, CDR1 is WSHSY and CDR2 is SAAADI. V lost 4 bases to trimming and J lost 1 base; unmatched junction nucleotides: 13. The CDR3 consists of 18 residues.

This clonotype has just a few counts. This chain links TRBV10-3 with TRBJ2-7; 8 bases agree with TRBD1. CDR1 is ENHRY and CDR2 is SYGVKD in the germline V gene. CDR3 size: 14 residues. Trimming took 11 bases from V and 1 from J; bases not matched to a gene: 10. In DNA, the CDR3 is TGTGCCTCCCAGGGGGCGGGCGGATCCTACGAGCAGTACTTC. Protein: CASQGAGGSYEQYF.

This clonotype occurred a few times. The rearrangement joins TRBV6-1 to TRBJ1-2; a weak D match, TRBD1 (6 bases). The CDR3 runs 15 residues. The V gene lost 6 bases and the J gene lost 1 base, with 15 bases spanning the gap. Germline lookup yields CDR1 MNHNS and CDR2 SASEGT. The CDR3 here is CASRTPTGLNYGYTF. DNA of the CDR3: TGTGCCAGCAGAACTCCCACAGGGCTTAACTATGGCTACACCTTC.

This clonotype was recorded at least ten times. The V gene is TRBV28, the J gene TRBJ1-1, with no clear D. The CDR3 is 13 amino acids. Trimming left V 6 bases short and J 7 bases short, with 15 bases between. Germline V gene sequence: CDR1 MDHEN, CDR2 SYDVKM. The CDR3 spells CASRPPPPHEAFF. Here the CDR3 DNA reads TGTGCCAGCAGGCCCCCCCCGCCCCATGAAGCTTTCTTT.

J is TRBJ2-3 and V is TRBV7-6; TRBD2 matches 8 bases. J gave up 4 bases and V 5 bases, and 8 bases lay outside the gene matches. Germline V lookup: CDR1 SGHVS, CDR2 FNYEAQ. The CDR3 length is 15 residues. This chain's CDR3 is CASSPRGGGPDTQYF. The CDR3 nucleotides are TGTGCCAGCAGCCCCCGGGGCGGGGGGCCAGATACGCAGTATTTT. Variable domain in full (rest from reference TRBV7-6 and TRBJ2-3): GAGVSQSPRYKVTKRGQDVALRCDPISGHVSLYWYRQALGQGPEFLTYFNYEAQQDKSGLPNDRFSAERPEGSISTLTIQRTEQRDSAMYRCASSPRGGGPDTQYFGPGTRLTVL.